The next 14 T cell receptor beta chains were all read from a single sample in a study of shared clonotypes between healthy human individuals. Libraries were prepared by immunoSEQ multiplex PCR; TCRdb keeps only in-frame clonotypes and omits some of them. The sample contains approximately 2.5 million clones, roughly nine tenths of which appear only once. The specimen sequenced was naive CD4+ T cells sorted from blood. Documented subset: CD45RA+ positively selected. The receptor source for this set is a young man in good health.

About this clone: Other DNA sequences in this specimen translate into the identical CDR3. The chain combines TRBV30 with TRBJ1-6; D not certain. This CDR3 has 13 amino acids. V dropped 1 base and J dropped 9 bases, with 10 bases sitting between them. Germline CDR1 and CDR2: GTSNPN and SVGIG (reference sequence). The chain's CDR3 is CAWSADRGSPLHF. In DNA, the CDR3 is TGTGCCTGGAGTGCCGACCGAGGTTCACCCCTCCACTTT. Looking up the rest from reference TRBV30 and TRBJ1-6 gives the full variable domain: SQTIHQWPATLVQPVGSPLSLECTVEGTSNPNLYWYRQAAGRGLQLLFYSVGIGQISSEVPQNLSASRPQDRQFILSSKKLLLSDSGFYLCAWSADRGSPLHFGNGTRLTVT.

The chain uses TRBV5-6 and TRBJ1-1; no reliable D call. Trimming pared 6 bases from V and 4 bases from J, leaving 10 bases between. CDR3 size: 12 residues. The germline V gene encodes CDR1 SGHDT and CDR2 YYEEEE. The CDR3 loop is CASTRTSTEAFF. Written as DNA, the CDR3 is TGTGCCAGCACCCGGACGAGCACTGAAGCTTTCTTT.

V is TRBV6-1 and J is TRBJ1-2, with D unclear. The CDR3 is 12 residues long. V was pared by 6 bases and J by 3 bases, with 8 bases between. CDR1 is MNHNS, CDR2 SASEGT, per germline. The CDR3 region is CASSPADYGYTF. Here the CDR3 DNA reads TGTGCCAGCAGCCCCGCGGACTATGGCTACACCTTC.

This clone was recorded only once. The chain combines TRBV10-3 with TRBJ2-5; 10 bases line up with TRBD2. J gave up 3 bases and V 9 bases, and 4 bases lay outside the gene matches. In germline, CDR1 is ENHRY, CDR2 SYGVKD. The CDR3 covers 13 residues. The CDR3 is CAIKGTSEETQYF. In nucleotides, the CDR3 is TGTGCCATAAAAGGGACTAGCGAAGAGACCCAGTACTTC.

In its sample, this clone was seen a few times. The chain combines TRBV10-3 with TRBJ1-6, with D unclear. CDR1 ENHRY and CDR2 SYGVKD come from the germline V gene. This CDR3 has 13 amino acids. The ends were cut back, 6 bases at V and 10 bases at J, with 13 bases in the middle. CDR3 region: CAIRGLEESPLHF. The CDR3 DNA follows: TGTGCCATCAGGGGTTTAGAAGAGTCACCCCTCCACTTT.

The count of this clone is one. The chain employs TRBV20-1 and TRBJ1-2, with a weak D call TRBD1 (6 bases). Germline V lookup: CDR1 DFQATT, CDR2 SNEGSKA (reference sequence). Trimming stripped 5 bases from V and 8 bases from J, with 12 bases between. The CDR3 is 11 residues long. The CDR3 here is CSAPDSGGYTF. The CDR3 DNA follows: TGCAGTGCTCCGGACAGTGGGGGCTACACCTTC.

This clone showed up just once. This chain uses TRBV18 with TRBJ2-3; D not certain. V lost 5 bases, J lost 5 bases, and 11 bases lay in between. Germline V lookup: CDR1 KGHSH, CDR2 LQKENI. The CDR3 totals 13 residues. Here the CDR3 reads CASSKTEGDTQYF. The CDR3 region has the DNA TGTGCCAGCTCAAAAACCGAAGGAGATACGCAGTATTTT.

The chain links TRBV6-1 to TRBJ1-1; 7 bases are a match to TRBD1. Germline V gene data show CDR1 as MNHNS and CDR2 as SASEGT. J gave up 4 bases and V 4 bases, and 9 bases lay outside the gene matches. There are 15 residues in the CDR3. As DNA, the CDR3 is TGTGCCAGCAGTGCGGGACAGTTGGGGGCCACTGAAGCTTTCTTT. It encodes CASSAGQLGATEAFF.

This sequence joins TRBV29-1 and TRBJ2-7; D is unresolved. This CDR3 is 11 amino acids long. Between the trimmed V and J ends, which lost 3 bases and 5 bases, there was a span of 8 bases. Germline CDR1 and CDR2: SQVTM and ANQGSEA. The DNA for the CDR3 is TGCAGCGTTGAGGGTGGGGACGAGCAGTACTTC. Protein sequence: CSVEGGDEQYF.

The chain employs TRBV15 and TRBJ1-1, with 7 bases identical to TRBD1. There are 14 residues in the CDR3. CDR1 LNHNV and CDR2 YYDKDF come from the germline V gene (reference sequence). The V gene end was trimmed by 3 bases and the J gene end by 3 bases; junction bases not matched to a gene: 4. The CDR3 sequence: CATSRLQGHTEAFF. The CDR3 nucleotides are TGTGCCACCAGCAGGTTACAGGGGCACACTGAAGCTTTCTTT.

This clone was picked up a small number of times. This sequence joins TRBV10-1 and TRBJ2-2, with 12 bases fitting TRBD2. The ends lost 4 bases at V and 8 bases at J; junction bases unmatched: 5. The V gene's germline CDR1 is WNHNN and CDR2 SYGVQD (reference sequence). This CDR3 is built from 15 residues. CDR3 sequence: CASSVLAGGMGELFF. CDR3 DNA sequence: TGCGCCAGCAGTGTACTAGCGGGAGGAATGGGGGAGCTGTTTTTT.

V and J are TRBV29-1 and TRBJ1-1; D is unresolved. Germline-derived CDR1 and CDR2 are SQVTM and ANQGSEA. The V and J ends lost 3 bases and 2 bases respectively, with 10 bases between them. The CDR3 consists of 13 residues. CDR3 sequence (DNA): TGCAGCGTTGATATCGGCCGAAACACTGAAGCTTTCTTT. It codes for CSVDIGRNTEAFF.

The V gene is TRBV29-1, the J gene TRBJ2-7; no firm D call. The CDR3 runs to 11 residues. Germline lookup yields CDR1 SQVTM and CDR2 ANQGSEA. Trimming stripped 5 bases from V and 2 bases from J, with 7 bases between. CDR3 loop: CSVRDPYEQYF. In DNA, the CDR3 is TGCAGCGTTAGAGACCCCTACGAGCAGTACTTC.

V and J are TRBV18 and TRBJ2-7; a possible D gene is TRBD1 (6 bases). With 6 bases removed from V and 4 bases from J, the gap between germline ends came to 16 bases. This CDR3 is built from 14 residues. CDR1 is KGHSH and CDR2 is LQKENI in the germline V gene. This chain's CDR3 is CASSSSGTPYEQYF. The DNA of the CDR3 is TGTGCCAGCTCGTCCTCCGGGACACCGTACGAGCAGTACTTC.